The 24 T cell receptor beta chains reported below all come from one sample, sequenced in a study of blood T cell repertoires in COVID-19. The repertoire was sequenced with immunoSEQ multiplex PCR; TCRdb's copy has only in-frame clones and lacks some. Of around 290,000 clones listed, approximately 88% are singletons. Sequenced material: PBMCs or T cells enriched from blood (not recorded which). The receptors shown here come from a woman aged 30 to 39 who had recovered from COVID-19.

The rearrangement joins TRBV3-1 (or the pseudogene TRBV3-2) to TRBJ1-3; TRBD1 is a possible D gene (6 bases). The V gene's germline CDR1 is LGHDT and CDR2 YNNKEL (reference sequence). The CDR3 has 12 residues. V was cut by 8 bases and J by 4 bases, with 9 bases left in between. Written as DNA, the CDR3 is TGTGCCAGCGGGACAATCGGAAACACCATATATTTT. This gives the protein CASGTIGNTIYF.

V is TRBV15 and J is TRBJ1-5, with 12 bases matching TRBD1. Germline-derived CDR1 and CDR2 are LNHNV and YYDKDF (reference sequence). The CDR3 is 15 residues long. The trim removed 6 bases at V and 5 bases at J, leaving 5 bases unmatched. The CDR3 sequence is CATRDGDRGHQPQHF. CDR3 in DNA: TGTGCCACCAGAGACGGGGACAGGGGGCATCAGCCCCAGCATTTT.

The chain is built from TRBV28 and TRBJ1-4, with a weak D call TRBD1 (5 bases). Germline CDR1 MDHEN, CDR2 SYDVKM. V was cut by 4 bases and J by 5 bases, with 20 bases left in between. CDR3 length: 17 residues. The CDR3 here is CASSYSSKRRGNEKLFF. The DNA of the CDR3 is TGTGCCAGCAGTTACTCCTCCAAAAGACGGGGGAATGAAAAACTGTTTTTT.

This chain joins TRBV10-3 and TRBJ2-1; 8 bases are shared with TRBD1. Trimming removed 6 bases from V and 9 bases from J; junction bases left unmatched: 7. This CDR3 contains 13 residues. Germline lookup yields CDR1 ENHRY and CDR2 SYGVKD. CDR3: CAIRLDRVGEQFF. CDR3 in DNA: TGTGCCATCAGACTGGACAGGGTGGGTGAGCAGTTCTTC.

Written as DNA, the CDR3 is TGTGCCAGCAGCGTTCTCGGGGGGGAGCTTCCCGGAAACACCATATATTTT. Its translation: CASSVLGGELPGNTIYF. V gene TRBV9 combines with J gene TRBJ1-3; weak D call: TRBD1 (5 bases). CDR1 is SGDLS, CDR2 YYNGEE, per germline. The length of the CDR3 is 17 residues. V was pared by 2 bases and J by 4 bases, with 19 bases between.

This chain links TRBV7-9 with TRBJ1-1; no reliable D call. V gave up 1 base and J gave up 1 base, with 4 bases separating them. The CDR3 has 13 amino acids. CDR1 SEHNR and CDR2 FQNEAQ come from the germline V gene (reference sequence). CDR3 amino acids: CASSLEQNTEAFF. CDR3 nucleotide sequence: TGTGCCAGCAGCTTAGAACAGAACACTGAAGCTTTCTTT.

This chain links TRBV30 with TRBJ2-7; 9 bases are shared with TRBD1. The J segment lost 6 bases and the V segment lost 5 bases, leaving 5 bases of the junction unmatched. Germline loops: CDR1 GTSNPN, CDR2 SVGIG (reference sequence). This CDR3 has 12 amino acids. The CDR3 here is CAWEQGAGEQYF. CDR3 DNA: TGTGCCTGGGAACAGGGGGCGGGCGAGCAGTACTTC.

V is TRBV9 and J is TRBJ2-3, with TRBD2 identical over 9 bases. The CDR3 extends over 19 amino acids. Losses at the gene ends were 4 bases for V and 5 bases for J; bases not matched to a gene: 20. Germline CDR1 is SGDLS and CDR2 is YYNGEE. The DNA for the CDR3 is TGTGCCAGCAGCCCCACAGGTCGGCGGGGGGGCCGGGGTGTAGATACGCAGTATTTT. As protein: CASSPTGRRGGRGVDTQYF.

The chain employs TRBV30 and TRBJ1-4, with 11 positions matching TRBD1. This CDR3 region has 16 residues. Unmatched junction bases numbered 13, after V lost 5 bases and J lost 8 bases. Germline CDR1 is GTSNPN and CDR2 is SVGIG (reference sequence). As DNA, the CDR3 is TGTGCCTGGGCCTCCGGGACAGGGGGAAGAAGGGAAAAACTGTTTTTT. It translates to CAWASGTGGRREKLFF.

A single count supports this clone. The chain links TRBV7-2 to TRBJ1-1; 7 bases are shared with TRBD1. The CDR3 sequence is 15 residues long. The germline V gene encodes CDR1 SGHTA and CDR2 FQGNSA. The J segment lost 1 base and the V segment lost 2 bases, leaving 4 bases of the junction unmatched. The CDR3 loop is CASSLLTGRNTEAFF. The CDR3 DNA sequence: TGTGCCAGCAGCTTACTGACAGGGAGGAACACTGAAGCTTTCTTT.

The V and J genes are TRBV28 and TRBJ2-7, with 10 positions matching TRBD1. This CDR3 has 14 amino acids. Germline CDR1 and CDR2: MDHEN and SYDVKM. J was trimmed by 6 bases and V by 5 bases; bases with no gene match: 7. CDR3 amino acids: CASSQPRDRGEQYF. The CDR3 coding sequence is TGTGCCAGCAGTCAGCCCCGGGACAGGGGCGAGCAGTACTTC.

This CDR3 is CASSEDSPYNEQFF. The CDR3 bases are TGTGCCAGCAGTGAGGACAGTCCCTACAATGAGCAGTTCTTC. The V gene is TRBV2, the J gene TRBJ2-1; D perhaps matches TRBD1 (6 bases). This CDR3 is 14 amino acids long. Trimming took off 3 bases at V and 2 bases at J, with 8 bases between the two ends. Germline-derived CDR1 and CDR2 are SNHLY and FYNNEI.

The sample holds one count of this clone. The chain combines TRBV24-1 with TRBJ2-7, with 9 bases that match TRBD1. V lost 7 bases to trimming and J lost 3 bases; unmatched junction nucleotides: 6. The germline gives CDR1 KGHDR, CDR2 SFDVKD. This CDR3 has 14 residues. This CDR3 reads CATSPGQGNYEQYF. Written as DNA, the CDR3 is TGTGCCACCAGCCCGGGACAGGGAAACTACGAGCAGTACTTC.

The chain links TRBV5-4 to TRBJ2-2; the D gene is possibly TRBD1 (5 bases). The CDR3 consists of 16 residues. Trimming pared 3 bases from V and 4 bases from J, leaving 16 bases between. CDR1 is SGHNT and CDR2 is YYREEE in the germline V gene (reference sequence). The CDR3 reads CASSWGGASLTGELFF. The DNA for the CDR3 is TGTGCCAGCAGCTGGGGCGGAGCCAGCCTCACCGGGGAGCTGTTTTTT.

V is TRBV6-5 and J is TRBJ1-2; tentatively, D is TRBD1 (5 bases). V was pared by 4 bases and J by 4 bases, with 16 bases between. The germline V gene has CDR1 MNHEY and CDR2 SVGAGI. This CDR3 has 15 amino acids. The CDR3 DNA reads TGTGCCAGCAGTTCTGATAGGGGATCTAGCTATGGCTACACCTTC. Protein sequence: CASSSDRGSSYGYTF.

The chain links TRBV7-8 to TRBJ2-5, with a possible D match to TRBD1 (7 bases). CDR1 SGHVS and CDR2 FQNEAQ come from the germline V gene. The CDR3 spans 19 residues. V was trimmed by 2 bases and J by 6 bases, leaving 28 bases between them. The CDR3 sequence: CASSLLAIGRTGYRQTQYF. The CDR3 DNA reads as TGTGCCAGCAGCTTATTGGCTATAGGGAGGACAGGTTACAGGCAGACCCAGTACTTC. The full variable domain, its missing parts supplied by reference TRBV7-8 and TRBJ2-5, is GAGVSQSPRYKVAKRGQDVALRCDPISGHVSLFWYQQALGQGPEFLTYFQNEAQLDKSGLPSDRFFAERPEGSVSTLKIQRTQQEDSAVYLCASSLLAIGRTGYRQTQYFGPGTRLLVL.

The rearrangement links TRBV27 to TRBJ2-7, with D perhaps TRBD2 (5 bases). CDR1 and CDR2 (germline): MNHEY, SMNVEV (reference sequence). This CDR3 contains 15 residues. V was trimmed by 8 bases and J by 0 bases, leaving 17 bases between them. The DNA for the CDR3 is TGTGCCAGCTCATCCGGGGTCCCCTACTCCTACGAGCAGTACTTC. It translates to CASSSGVPYSYEQYF.

The V gene is TRBV5-5, the J gene TRBJ2-1, with D tentatively TRBD1 (6 bases). Germline-derived CDR1 and CDR2 are SGHKS and YYEKEE (reference sequence). V lost 0 bases and J 10 bases, leaving 23 bases between the germline ends. The CDR3 totals 17 residues. Written as DNA, the CDR3 is TGTGCCAGCAGCTTGGCGACAGGCTCCCCCCTAACAGGGGAGCAGTTCTTC. Amino acid sequence: CASSLATGSPLTGEQFF.

The gene calls are TRBV9 and TRBJ2-5; a weak D match, TRBD1 (6 bases). From germline, CDR1 is SGDLS and CDR2 YYNGEE. This CDR3 comprises 13 residues. V was clipped by 1 base and J by 5 bases, with 9 bases between them. The CDR3 reads CASSVRQGETQYF. The CDR3 DNA is TGTGCCAGCAGCGTACGGCAGGGGGAGACCCAGTACTTC. Full variable domain (missing parts from reference TRBV9 and TRBJ2-5): DSGVTQTPKHLITATGQRVTLRCSPRSGDLSVYWYQQSLDQGLQFLIQYYNGEERAKGNILERFSAQQFPDLHSELNLSSLELGDSALYFCASSVRQGETQYFGPGTRLLVL.

This clone was detected only a few times. This chain links TRBV5-4 with TRBJ1-1; 7 bases line up with TRBD1. This CDR3 is 15 amino acids long. Unmatched junction bases numbered 14, after V lost 0 bases and J lost 12 bases. Looked up from germline, CDR1 is SGHNT and CDR2 is YYREEE (reference sequence). The CDR3, as DNA: TGTGCCAGCAGCTTGGTGGGTCGTGGACAGGTGGAAACTTTCTTT. Protein product: CASSLVGRGQVETFF.

To note about this clone: Within the sample, other DNA sequences also encode this same CDR3. The chain carries TRBV7-9 and TRBJ1-4; 8 bases are a match to TRBD1. From germline, CDR1 is SEHNR and CDR2 FQNEAQ (reference sequence). V dropped 4 bases and J dropped 5; count of bases not matched to a gene: 3. This CDR3 has 14 residues. In DNA form, the CDR3 reads TGTGCCAGCAGCTCCACAGGGGGGAATGAAAAACTGTTTTTT. It is translated as CASSSTGGNEKLFF.

The rearrangement links TRBV6-5 to TRBJ1-5; no definite D call. V was trimmed by 0 bases and J by 11 bases, leaving 14 bases between them. Germline-derived CDR1 and CDR2 are MNHEY and SVGAGI. The CDR3 runs 14 residues. The CDR3 DNA is TGTGCCAGCAGTTACTCGGAGGTGGGTGGGACCCAGCATTTT. It encodes CASSYSEVGGTQHF.

The chain combines TRBV24-1 with TRBJ1-6, with a possible D match to TRBD1 (6 bases). The CDR3 spans 16 residues. The germline V and J ends were trimmed by 12 bases and 0 bases, with 17 bases remaining between them. CDR1 KGHDR and CDR2 SFDVKD come from the germline V gene. The CDR3 loop reads CALLDRKSSYNSPLHF. The CDR3 coding sequence is TGTGCCTTACTCGACAGGAAAAGCTCCTATAATTCACCCCTCCACTTT.

This clone was detected once. CDR3 nucleotides: TGTGCCAGCTCACCAAGAGCGGGGGGGCCAGATACGCAGTATTTT. As protein: CASSPRAGGPDTQYF. The chain links TRBV18 to TRBJ2-3, with 10 bases matching TRBD2. The germline CDR1 and CDR2 sequences are KGHSH and LQKENI. The CDR3 has 15 amino acids. Unmatched junction bases numbered 3, after V lost 2 bases and J lost 4 bases.